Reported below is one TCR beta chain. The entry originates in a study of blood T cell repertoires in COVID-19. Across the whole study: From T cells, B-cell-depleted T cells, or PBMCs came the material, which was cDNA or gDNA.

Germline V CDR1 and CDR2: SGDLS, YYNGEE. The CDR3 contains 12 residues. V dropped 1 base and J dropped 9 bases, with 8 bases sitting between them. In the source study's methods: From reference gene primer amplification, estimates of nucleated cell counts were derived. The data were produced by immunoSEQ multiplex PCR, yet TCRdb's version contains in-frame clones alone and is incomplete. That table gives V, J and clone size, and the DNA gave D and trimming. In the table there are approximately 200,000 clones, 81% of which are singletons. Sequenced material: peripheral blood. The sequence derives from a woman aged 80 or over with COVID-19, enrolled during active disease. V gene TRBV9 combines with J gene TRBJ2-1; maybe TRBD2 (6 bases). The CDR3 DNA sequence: TGTGCCAGCAGCGTAACGGGAGTTGAGCAGTTCTTC. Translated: CASSVTGVEQFF.